The next 21 T cell receptor beta chains were all read from a single sample in a study of T cells in Graves' hyperthyroidism and ophthalmopathy. The source material, RNA transcripts, was used to amplify TCR beta CDR3 regions. A first-round RT-PCR of the TCR CDR3 used the HTBI primer set. TCRdb re-derived calls from the multiplex PCR reads in MiXCR, one entry per CDR3 protein. The table includes about 740,000 distinct CDR3 sequences, approximately 14% detected once. The specimen was blood. These receptors all stem from a woman aged 18 to 35 with Graves' hyperthyroidism.

V gene TRBV20-1 combines with J gene TRBJ1-1; 9 bases line up with TRBD1. CDR3 size: 17 residues. Germline V gene data show CDR1 as DFQATT and CDR2 as SNEGSKA (reference sequence). Trimming removed 0 bases from V and 4 bases from J; junction bases left unmatched: 12. The CDR3 nucleotides are TGCAGTGCTAGAGATCTTGGGACAGGGCTTCGTAGCACTGAAGCTTTCTTT. Its protein is CSARDLGTGLRSTEAFF.

V gene TRBV5-1 combines with J gene TRBJ2-2; D is perhaps TRBD1 (5 bases). CDR3 size: 14 residues. Germline CDR1 SGHRS, CDR2 YFSETQ. The germline V and J ends were trimmed by 2 bases and 7 bases, with 12 bases remaining between them. The CDR3 protein is CASSFQGAIGELFF. In DNA form, the CDR3 reads TGCGCCAGCAGCTTCCAAGGGGCGATCGGGGAGCTGTTTTTT. The variable domain in full, with the rest retrieved from reference TRBV5-1 and TRBJ2-2, is KAGVTQTPRYLIKTRGQQVTLSCSPISGHRSVSWYQQTPGQGLQFLFEYFSETQRNKGNFPGRFSGRQFSNSRSEMNVSTLELGDSALYLCASSFQGAIGELFFGEGSRLTVL.

This clonotype was observed many times. The chain carries TRBV7-2 and TRBJ2-7; 9 bases map to TRBD2. The germline CDR1 and CDR2 sequences are SGHTA and FQGNSA. This CDR3 has 14 residues. J gave up 2 bases and V 4 bases, and 3 bases lay outside the gene matches. The CDR3 DNA follows: TGTGCCAGCAGCTCACTAGCGGGTCCCTACGAGCAGTACTTC. This sequence encodes CASSSLAGPYEQYF.

This clonotype was seen many times. For the CDR3, the DNA is TGCGCCAGCAGCCAAGATAATCTTCGGCGGACGACTTTCTTT. Protein product: CASSQDNLRRTTFF. This chain joins TRBV4-1 and TRBJ1-1; D not certain. The germline gives CDR1 MGHRA, CDR2 YSYEKL. The ends were cut back, 0 bases at V and 12 bases at J, with 17 bases in the middle. The CDR3 runs 14 residues.

The V call is TRBV30, the J call TRBJ1-6, with D unclear. The germline V gene encodes CDR1 GTSNPN and CDR2 SVGIG (reference sequence). The CDR3 loop spans 12 amino acids. The ends were cut back, 2 bases at V and 7 bases at J, with 6 bases in the middle. CDR3 region: CAWSWANSPLHF. CDR3 nucleotide sequence: TGTGCCTGGAGTTGGGCGAATTCACCCCTCCACTTT.

This clonotype was seen only a few times. The chain couples TRBV20-1 to TRBJ2-1, with 13 nucleotides matching TRBD2. J was trimmed by 7 bases and V by 4 bases; bases with no gene match: 10. Per germline, CDR1 DFQATT and CDR2 SNEGSKA (reference sequence). The CDR3 contains 16 residues. CDR3 nucleotide sequence: TGCAGTGCTACGAGACTAGCGGGAGGAGGTGGGAATGAGCAGTTCTTC. It yields the protein CSATRLAGGGGNEQFF.

This clonotype was counted many times. The chain combines TRBV18 with TRBJ1-3; a possible D gene is TRBD1 (6 bases). The CDR3 totals 15 residues. V was trimmed by 2 bases and J by 4 bases, leaving 12 bases between them. Germline values: CDR1 KGHSH, CDR2 LQKENI. The CDR3 here is CASSPGGEEGNTIYF. The CDR3 DNA reads as TGTGCCAGCTCACCAGGGGGCGAGGAAGGAAACACCATATATTTT.

This chain links TRBV6-1 with TRBJ2-7, with 8 bases matching TRBD1. The CDR3 has 11 amino acids. Germline CDR1 reads MNHNS; CDR2 reads SASEGT. V trimming: 10 bases; J trimming: 6 bases; junction bases outside the gene matches: 5. In nucleotides, the CDR3 is TGTGCCACCGGACAGGGAACCGAGCAGTACTTC. Translation: CATGQGTEQYF.

V is TRBV19 and J is TRBJ2-1, with D possibly TRBD1 on 7 matching bases. CDR3 length equals 13 residues. CDR1 is LNHDA and CDR2 is SQIVND in the germline V gene (reference sequence). Trimming shortened V by 6 bases and J by 7 bases, and 13 bases separated the two germline ends. CDR3 loop: CASRAGQPNEQFF. Here the CDR3 DNA reads TGTGCCAGTAGGGCGGGACAGCCGAATGAGCAGTTCTTC.

This chain uses TRBV7-9 with TRBJ2-7, with D maybe TRBD1 (5 bases). The CDR3 covers 15 residues. The germline V and J ends were trimmed by 5 bases and 1 base, with 15 bases remaining between them. From germline, CDR1 is SEHNR and CDR2 FQNEAQ (reference sequence). CDR3 protein: CASSGSGSRSYEQYF. The DNA for the CDR3 is TGTGCCAGCAGCGGTTCAGGGTCGCGTTCCTACGAGCAGTACTTC.

This clonotype was observed many times. This chain uses TRBV7-2 with TRBJ2-7, with D tentatively TRBD1 (6 bases). The germline V gene encodes CDR1 SGHTA and CDR2 FQGNSA. The V end was cut by 5 bases, the J end by 3 bases, with 23 bases between. This CDR3 region has 17 residues. DNA for the CDR3: TGTGCCAGCAGCGGTTGGTCTCAGGGGCGACGGAGCTACGAGCAGTACTTC. Encoded protein: CASSGWSQGRRSYEQYF.

The chain links TRBV20-1 to TRBJ2-3; 10 nucleotides line up with TRBD2. With V trimmed by 6 bases and J by 6 bases, 12 bases remained unmatched. The CDR3 is 15 residues long. Germline V gene lookup returns CDR1 DFQATT and CDR2 SNEGSKA (reference sequence). The chain's CDR3 is CSAPGASGRSDTQYF. CDR3 DNA: TGCAGTGCCCCCGGGGCTAGCGGGAGATCGGATACGCAGTATTTT.

CDR3 residues: CAWSITGQATYGYTF. The CDR3 DNA follows: TGTGCCTGGAGTATTACCGGACAGGCCACCTATGGCTACACCTTC. The chain joins TRBV30 to TRBJ1-2; 7 positions match TRBD1. The CDR3 has 15 amino acids. Germline V gene data show CDR1 as GTSNPN and CDR2 as SVGIG (reference sequence). The V segment lost 2 bases and the J segment 4 bases; nucleotides outside the gene matches: 10.

This clonotype has at least ten counts. This chain joins TRBV2 and TRBJ1-5; possibly TRBD1 for D (5 bases). The CDR3 spans 14 residues. The V gene lost 7 bases and the J gene lost 7 bases, with 17 bases spanning the gap. The germline gives CDR1 SNHLY, CDR2 FYNNEI. CDR3 nucleotide sequence: TGTGCCAGCACCCAGGGAAGGGGAGGACAGCCCCAGCATTTT. Its protein is CASTQGRGGQPQHF.

The chain joins TRBV12-3 or TRBV12-4 to TRBJ2-5; D possibly corresponds to TRBD1 (6 bases). Trimming took 5 bases from V and 5 from J, leaving 18 bases between them. This CDR3 region has 15 residues. CDR3 DNA: TGTGCCAGCAGTCCTACTAGAGGGGGTTTCGAGACCCAGTACTTC. Protein sequence: CASSPTRGGFETQYF.

This clonotype was recorded a few times. V and J are TRBV6-1 and TRBJ1-2; perhaps TRBD1 as D (6 bases). The CDR3 totals 13 residues. The V end lost 6 bases, the J end lost 0 bases, and 8 bases lay between the germline ends. In germline, CDR1 is MNHNS, CDR2 SASEGT. As DNA, the CDR3 is TGTGCCAGCAGCCGGACAGCTAACTATGGCTACACCTTC. It encodes CASSRTANYGYTF.

This clonotype was seen many times. The CDR3 loop reads CASSLASGTGTYEQYF. CDR3 sequence (DNA): TGCGCCAGCAGCTTGGCCTCCGGGACAGGAACCTACGAGCAGTACTTC. The J gene is TRBJ2-7, the V gene TRBV5-1; TRBD1 matches at 8 bases. V trimming: 0 bases; J trimming: 2 bases; junction bases outside the gene matches: 7. The CDR3 covers 16 residues. Germline lookup yields CDR1 SGHRS and CDR2 YFSETQ.

The table lists this clonotype with many counts. This sequence joins TRBV6-1 and TRBJ1-5, with D perhaps TRBD1 (5 bases). The CDR3 runs 12 residues. V lost 8 bases and J 10 bases, leaving 15 bases between the germline ends. Germline V gives CDR1 MNHNS, CDR2 SASEGT. CDR3 in amino acids: CASGDGLVPQHF. CDR3 in DNA: TGTGCCAGCGGGGACGGTTTGGTACCCCAGCATTTT.

This clonotype was recorded a few times. The rearrangement joins TRBV24-1 to TRBJ2-1; D is ambiguous. This CDR3 spans 12 amino acids. V was pared by 9 bases and J by 7 bases, with 12 bases between. Germline CDR1 and CDR2: KGHDR and SFDVKD. This CDR3 is CATQHWANEQFF. CDR3 nucleotide sequence: TGTGCCACCCAACACTGGGCGAATGAGCAGTTCTTC.

Points on this clonotype: Given a much more abundant clone one base away, this may be a read error. This chain joins TRBV27 and TRBJ2-7, with TRBD1 matching over 7 bases. Per germline, CDR1 MNHEY and CDR2 SMNVEV (reference sequence). The CDR3 is 14 residues long. CDR3 DNA: TGTGCCAGCAGTTCACTCAGGGGGTGGTACGGGCAGTACTTC. It translates to CASSSLRGWYGQYF.

The sample holds a few counts of this clonotype. The J gene is TRBJ2-6, the V gene TRBV2; D is unclear. The V gene's germline CDR1 is SNHLY and CDR2 FYNNEI. The CDR3 contains 14 residues. V dropped 11 bases and J dropped 1 base, with 12 bases sitting between them. In DNA form, the CDR3 reads TGTGCCGCCAGAAAAGGGTCTGGGGCCAACGTCCTGACTTTC. This gives the protein CAARKGSGANVLTF.